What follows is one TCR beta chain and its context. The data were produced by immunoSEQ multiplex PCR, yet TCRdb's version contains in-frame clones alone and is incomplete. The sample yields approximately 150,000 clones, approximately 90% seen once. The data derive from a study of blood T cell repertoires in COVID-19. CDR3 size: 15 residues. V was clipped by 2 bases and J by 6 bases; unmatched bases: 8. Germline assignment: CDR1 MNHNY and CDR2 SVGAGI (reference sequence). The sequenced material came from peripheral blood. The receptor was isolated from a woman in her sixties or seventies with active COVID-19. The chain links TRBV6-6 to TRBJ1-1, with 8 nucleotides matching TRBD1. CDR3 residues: CASSYPGGSWSEAFF. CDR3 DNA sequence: TGTGCCAGCAGTTACCCAGGGGGCTCTTGGTCTGAAGCTTTCTTT.